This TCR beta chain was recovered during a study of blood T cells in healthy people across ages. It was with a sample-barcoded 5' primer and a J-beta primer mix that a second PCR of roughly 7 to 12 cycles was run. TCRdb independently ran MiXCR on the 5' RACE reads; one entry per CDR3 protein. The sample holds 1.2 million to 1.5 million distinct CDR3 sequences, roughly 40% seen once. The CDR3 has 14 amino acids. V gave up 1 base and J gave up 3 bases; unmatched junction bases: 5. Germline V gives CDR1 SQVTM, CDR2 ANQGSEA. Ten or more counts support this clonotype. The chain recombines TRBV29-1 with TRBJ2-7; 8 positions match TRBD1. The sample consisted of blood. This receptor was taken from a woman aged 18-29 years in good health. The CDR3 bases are TGCAGCGTTGAAGCCACCGGGACAGGCTACGAGCAGTACTTC. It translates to CSVEATGTGYEQYF.